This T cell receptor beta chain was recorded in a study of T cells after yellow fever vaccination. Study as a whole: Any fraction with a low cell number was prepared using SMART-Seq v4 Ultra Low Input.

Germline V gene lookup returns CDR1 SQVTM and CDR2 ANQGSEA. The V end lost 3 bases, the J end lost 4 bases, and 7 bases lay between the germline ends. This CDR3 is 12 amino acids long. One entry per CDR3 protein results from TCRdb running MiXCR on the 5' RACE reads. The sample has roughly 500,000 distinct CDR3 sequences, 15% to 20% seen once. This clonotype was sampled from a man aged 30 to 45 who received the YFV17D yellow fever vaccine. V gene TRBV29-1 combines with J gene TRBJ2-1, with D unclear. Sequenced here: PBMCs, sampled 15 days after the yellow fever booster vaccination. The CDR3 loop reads CSVDGSYNEQFF. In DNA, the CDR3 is TGCAGCGTTGACGGCAGTTACAATGAGCAGTTCTTC.